Listed below are T cell receptor beta chains from one sample, sequenced in a study of response to subunit inactivated influenza vaccine. TCRdb re-analysed the RT-PCR reads in MiXCR, keeping a single row per CDR3 protein. This table holds about 780,000 distinct CDR3 sequences, about 18% found once. Sample: PBMCs from blood, taken about 5 days after vaccination. Source of these receptors: a man aged 45-65 years who received an inactivated influenza vaccine. CDR3s include the opening cysteine and the closing phenylalanine or tryptophan. D genes are given only for firm matches. Only part of the rows carry a size: once, few, many, or a class if the clone is expanded.

size	J	V	D	DNA	CDR3
.	TRBJ1-1	TRBV11-2	.	TGTGCCAGCAGCTTCGGACTGGCCGCTGAAGCTTTCTTT	CASSFGLAAEAFF
once	TRBJ1-1	TRBV6-1	TRBD1	TGTGCCAGCAGTACCAGGGGGCCGAACACTGAAGCTTTCTTT	CASSTRGPNTEAFF
.	TRBJ2-3	TRBV25-1	TRBD2	TGTGCCAGCAGTTTCGGGACTAGCGACTCAGATACGCAGTATTTT	CASSFGTSDSDTQYF
.	TRBJ2-1	TRBV27	TRBD2	TGTGCCAGCAGTTACGGGAGGGCCTACAATGAGCAGTTCTTC	CASSYGRAYNEQFF
.	TRBJ1-3	TRBV4-1	.	TGCGCCAGCAGCCAATTCCATGGGACGGATGGAAACACCATATATTTT	CASSQFHGTDGNTIYF
.	TRBJ2-2	TRBV10-2	.	TGCGCCAGCAGTGTGACACCGAACACCGGGGAGCTGTTTTTT	CASSVTPNTGELFF
few	TRBJ2-3	TRBV4-3	.	TGCGCCAGCAGCTCCCCCAAGGCGTCGGGACTCCTCACAGATACGCAGTATTTT	CASSSPKASGLLTDTQYF
few	TRBJ2-5	TRBV7-9	.	TGTGCCAGCAGCTTATACAGGGAATTTGGAGAGACCCAGTACTTC	CASSLYREFGETQYF
few	TRBJ2-7	TRBV9	TRBD2	TGTGCCAGCAGCGTAGCACTAGCGGGAGGTTTATACGAGCAGTACTTC	CASSVALAGGLYEQYF
.	TRBJ2-1	TRBV20-1	.	TGCAGTGCTCAAGACCAAGCAATGATCAATGAGCAGTTCTTC	CSAQDQAMINEQFF
.	TRBJ2-1	TRBV25-1	.	TGTGCCAGCAGTGAATTTGGTACAGTGAAGCAGTTCTTC	CASSEFGTVKQFF
few	TRBJ2-2	TRBV25-1	.	TGTGCCAGCAGTCGGGGGGCGGTCACCGGGGAGCTGTTTTTT	CASSRGAVTGELFF
.	TRBJ1-6	TRBV20-1	.	TGCAGTGCTACGAGTTTCGGACCTAACCCTCTAAATTCACCCCTCCACTTT	CSATSFGPNPLNSPLHF
few	TRBJ1-2	TRBV7-9	.	TGTGCCAGCAGCTATCCAGGTTACTATGGCTACACCTTC	CASSYPGYYGYTF
.	TRBJ2-1	TRBV5-1	.	TGCGCCAGCAGCTTGGACTACCCCAATATCGATGAGCAGTTCTTC	CASSLDYPNIDEQFF
.	TRBJ1-1	TRBV10-3	TRBD1	TGTGCCATCAGGACAGGGGGCGCGAGGTCCACTGAAGCTTTCTTT	CAIRTGGARSTEAFF
.	TRBJ2-7	TRBV4-2	TRBD1	TGTGCCAGCAGCCAACGGGACAGGGAATCCCCCTACGAGCAGTACTTC	CASSQRDRESPYEQYF
.	TRBJ1-5	TRBV10-3	.	TGTGCCATCAGTGGGGCGGGTCAGCCCCAGCATTTT	CAISGAGQPQHF
few	TRBJ2-5	TRBV5-1	.	TGCGCCAGCAGCCTCGGGAGTGAAGAGACCCAGTACTTC	CASSLGSEETQYF
few	TRBJ2-1	TRBV25-1	.	TGTGCCAGCAGTGCTGGGGACACCCACAATGAGCAGTTCTTC	CASSAGDTHNEQFF
few	TRBJ2-3	TRBV7-9	.	TGTGCCAGCAGCCCCCCGGAAGGGGGGAGCACAGATACGCAGTATTTT	CASSPPEGGSTDTQYF